A single T cell receptor (beta chain) is shown here with its context. This entry is derived from a study of blood T cell repertoires in COVID-19. The V gene lost 1 base and the J gene lost 3 bases, with 11 bases spanning the gap. The CDR3 length is 15 residues. The V gene's germline CDR1 is KGHSH and CDR2 LQKENI. In the original analysis: Nucleated cell counts were estimated from reference gene primer amplification. TCRdb keeps only in-frame clones here, not all; method: immunoSEQ multiplex PCR. V, J and clone size were drawn from that table, and D and trimming were deduced from the DNA. Of 200,000 to 250,000 clones listed, approximately 80% are singletons.

Sequencing used peripheral blood. The V and J genes are TRBV18 and TRBJ2-3; a weak D match, TRBD1 (5 bases). This receptor was taken from a woman between 55 and 75 years old with active or convalescent COVID-19. CDR3 DNA sequence: TGTGCCAGCTCACCACTACAGGACAAGACAGATACGCAGTATTTT. Translating it yields CASSPLQDKTDTQYF.